Presented here are 32 T cell receptor beta chains from one specimen sequenced in a study of blood T cell repertoires in COVID-19. Produced via immunoSEQ multiplex PCR; TCRdb's table is partial and in-frame only. The data show 150,000 or so clones, with around 74% seen just once and approximately 7.6% held by the top ten. Material for sequencing was peripheral blood. The receptors originated from a woman aged 55-69 years with COVID-19, enrolled during active disease.

This chain uses TRBV19 with TRBJ2-5; the D gene is possibly TRBD2 (7 bases). The CDR3 runs to 14 residues. Deletions cut 7 bases from V and 5 bases from J, with 17 bases between. Germline V gene data show CDR1 as LNHDA and CDR2 as SQIVND (reference sequence). The CDR3: CASTPRGAEETQYF. The CDR3 nucleotides are TGTGCCAGTACCCCCCGGGGGGCCGAGGAGACCCAGTACTTC.

V usage is TRBV5-1 and J usage is TRBJ2-3; 9 nucleotides match TRBD2. Germline V gene lookup returns CDR1 SGHRS and CDR2 YFSETQ. V lost 1 base and J lost 5; bases outside the gene matches: 5. The CDR3 is 15 residues long. The CDR3 nucleotides are TGCGCCAGCAGCTTGAATAGCGGGGGCCAAGATACGCAGTATTTT. Its translation is CASSLNSGGQDTQYF.

CDR3 residues: CASSPTSGSGNEQFF. Written as DNA, the CDR3 is TGTGCCAGCAGCCCGACTAGCGGGAGTGGGAATGAGCAGTTCTTC. The chain has TRBV3-1 (or the pseudogene TRBV3-2) and TRBJ2-1, with 12 bases that match TRBD2. Germline V lookup: CDR1 LGHDT, CDR2 YNNKEL (reference sequence). V dropped 4 bases and J dropped 7; count of bases not matched to a gene: 5. The CDR3 consists of 15 residues.

The V gene is TRBV9, the J gene TRBJ2-1; TRBD2 aligns across 7 bases. CDR1 and CDR2 from the germline V gene are SGDLS and YYNGEE. V was pared by 0 bases and J by 5 bases, with 5 bases of the junction left unmatched. The CDR3 totals 15 residues. CDR3 DNA sequence: TGTGCCAGCAGCGTAGTGTCTAGCGGAAACAATGAGCAGTTCTTC. It yields the protein CASSVVSSGNNEQFF.

The table lists this clone with a count of one. The chain carries TRBV28 and TRBJ2-7; TRBD1 aligns across 7 bases. The CDR3 covers 14 residues. Germline CDR1 is MDHEN and CDR2 is SYDVKM. With 6 bases clipped from V and 7 bases from J, the junction kept 12 bases outside the gene matches. The CDR3: CASRDRDRFLEQYF. CDR3 bases: TGTGCCAGCAGGGACCGGGACAGATTTCTGGAGCAGTACTTC.

The chain joins TRBV25-1 to TRBJ1-3, with D uncertain. The CDR3 consists of 13 residues. Germline V gene sequence: CDR1 MGHDK, CDR2 SYGVNS. The ends were cut back, 4 bases at V and 8 bases at J, with 12 bases in the middle. CDR3 in DNA: TGTGCCAGCAGTGTTCTTGGGAGGGACACCATATATTTT. It translates to CASSVLGRDTIYF. The full variable domain, its missing parts supplied by reference TRBV25-1 and TRBJ1-3, is EADIYQTPRYLVIGTGKKITLECSQTMGHDKMYWYQQDPGMELHLIHYSYGVNSTEKGDLSSESTVSRIRTEHFPLTLESARPSHTSQYLCASSVLGRDTIYFGEGSWLTVV.

The chain joins TRBV6-5 to TRBJ1-1; tentatively, D is TRBD1 (5 bases). CDR1 and CDR2 from the germline V gene are MNHEY and SVGAGI. Trimming left V 6 bases short and J 1 base short, with 12 bases between. The CDR3 contains 14 residues. The CDR3 DNA follows: TGTGCCAGCAGCCGCGGGACCCGGAACACTGAAGCTTTCTTT. It translates to CASSRGTRNTEAFF.

J is TRBJ1-5 and V is TRBV10-3, with 7 bases identical to TRBD1. The CDR3 spans 14 residues. Trimming cost V 3 bases and J 2 bases; bases outside gene matches: 1. Per the germline V gene, CDR1 is ENHRY and CDR2 is SYGVKD. The CDR3: CAISDGQGNQPQHF. The CDR3 DNA sequence: TGTGCCATCAGTGACGGACAGGGCAATCAGCCCCAGCATTTT.

The CDR3 region is CASRDRGPGNQPQHF. The CDR3 DNA reads as TGTGCCAGCAGAGACAGGGGGCCGGGCAATCAGCCCCAGCATTTT. The genes are TRBV27 and TRBJ1-5; 10 bases match TRBD1. After removal of 6 bases from V and 2 bases from J, the junction contained 4 bases not matched to a gene. The CDR3 loop spans 15 amino acids. Germline-derived CDR1 and CDR2 are MNHEY and SMNVEV (reference sequence).

This sequence joins TRBV5-5 and TRBJ2-1; TRBD1 agrees at 9 bases. J gave up 5 bases and V 6 bases, and 15 bases lay outside the gene matches. CDR3 length: 17 amino acids. Germline V gives CDR1 SGHKS, CDR2 YYEKEE (reference sequence). Here the CDR3 DNA reads TGTGCCAGCACATACGACAGGGGGGTTTTTGGAAACAATGAGCAGTTCTTC. Translating it yields CASTYDRGVFGNNEQFF.

The chain has TRBV4-2 and TRBJ2-7; no definite D call. Trimming took 0 bases from V and 1 from J, leaving 7 bases between them. CDR1 and CDR2 from the germline V gene are LGHNA and YNFKEQ. The CDR3 has 14 amino acids. The CDR3 DNA reads as TGTGCCAGCAGCCAAGATGGGCAGTCCTACGAGCAGTACTTC. Translation: CASSQDGQSYEQYF.

This CDR3 reads CASSYSEGKTGELFF. The CDR3 DNA reads as TGTGCCAGCAGTTACTCAGAGGGCAAGACCGGGGAGCTGTTTTTT. The chain is built from TRBV6-5 and TRBJ2-2; tentatively, D is TRBD2 (5 bases). Germline values: CDR1 MNHEY, CDR2 SVGAGI. V was pared by 0 bases and J by 5 bases, with 10 bases between. The CDR3 length is 15 residues.

The V and J genes are TRBV7-2 and TRBJ2-7, with 7 bases identical to TRBD2. V lost 0 bases and J lost 4; bases outside the gene matches: 9. CDR3 length: 16 residues. CDR1 is SGHTA, CDR2 FQGNSA, per germline. CDR3 sequence (DNA): TGTGCCAGCAGCTTAGCTCGCGCGGGAGCGATGTACGAGCAGTACTTC. It is translated as CASSLARAGAMYEQYF. Filled out from reference TRBV7-2 and TRBJ2-7, the complete variable domain reads GAGVSQSPSNKVTEKGKDVELRCDPISGHTALYWYRQSLGQGLEFLIYFQGNSAPDKSGLPSDRFSAERTGGSVSTLTIQRTQQEDSAVYLCASSLARAGAMYEQYFGPGTRLTVT.

The rearrangement joins TRBV10-3 to TRBJ2-3, with D perhaps matching TRBD2 (5 bases). The CDR3 runs 15 residues. In germline, CDR1 is ENHRY, CDR2 SYGVKD. V was trimmed by 2 bases and J by 2 bases, leaving 11 bases between them. The CDR3, as DNA: TGTGCCATCAGTGAGCGGGAAGGGAACACAGATACGCAGTATTTT. This gives the protein CAISEREGNTDTQYF.

The chain recombines TRBV28 with TRBJ2-1, with D possibly being TRBD1 (6 bases). The CDR3 runs to 13 residues. Germline V gene sequence: CDR1 MDHEN, CDR2 SYDVKM. V was pared by 6 bases and J by 5 bases, with 11 bases between. The CDR3 is CASRKQGNNEQFF. CDR3 coding DNA: TGTGCCAGCAGAAAACAGGGAAACAATGAGCAGTTCTTC. The variable domain in full, completed from reference TRBV28 and TRBJ2-1, reads DVKVTQSSRYLVKRTGEKVFLECVQDMDHENMFWYRQDPGLGLRLIYFSYDVKMKEKGDIPEGYSVSREKKERFSLILESASTNQTSMYLCASRKQGNNEQFFGPGTRLTVL.

The CDR3 bases are TGTGCCAGCAACCCCCAAGGACTACGGTATAATTGGCCGTTCTTC. Protein sequence: CASNPQGLRYNWPFF. The rearrangement uses TRBV6-6 and TRBJ2-1; weak D call: TRBD2 (6 bases). With 7 bases removed from V and 15 bases from J, the gap between germline ends came to 28 bases. The CDR3 consists of 15 residues. Germline values: CDR1 MNHNY, CDR2 SVGAGI (reference sequence).

CDR3 in DNA: TGTGCCAGCAGAACCGAAGCGGGGGCGGGTGAGCAGTACTTC. It specifies CASRTEAGAGEQYF. The chain employs TRBV6-5 and TRBJ2-7; 8 bases are a match to TRBD2. CDR3 size: 14 residues. CDR1 and CDR2 from the germline V gene are MNHEY and SVGAGI. J lost 7 bases, V lost 6 bases, and 11 bases had no gene match.

The gene calls are TRBV7-2 and TRBJ2-7; 10 bases are shared with TRBD2. CDR3 length equals 15 residues. Germline V gene data show CDR1 as SGHTA and CDR2 as FQGNSA. V shed 2 bases and J 2 bases; nucleotides not matched to a gene: 3. This CDR3 reads CASSLSGRGPYEQYF. CDR3 coding DNA: TGTGCCAGCAGCTTAAGCGGGAGGGGGCCCTACGAGCAGTACTTC.

The CDR3 loop reads CASSSDRQTYSNQPQHF. The DNA of the CDR3 is TGTGCCAGCAGCTCCGACCGACAGACCTATAGCAATCAGCCCCAGCATTTT. V usage is TRBV7-8 and J usage is TRBJ1-5; D is perhaps TRBD1 (5 bases). Per germline, CDR1 SGHVS and CDR2 FQNEAQ. V was cut by 4 bases and J by 0 bases, with 16 bases left in between. CDR3 length: 17 residues.

V gene TRBV30 combines with J gene TRBJ2-7, with TRBD1 identical over 9 bases. The J segment lost 3 bases and the V segment lost 5 bases, leaving 2 bases of the junction unmatched. CDR1 is GTSNPN and CDR2 is SVGIG in the germline V gene (reference sequence). The CDR3 spans 12 residues. The DNA of the CDR3 is TGTGCCTGGGGGGGACAGGGCTACGAGCAGTACTTC. This codes for CAWGGQGYEQYF.

V is TRBV19 and J is TRBJ2-1, with TRBD1 matching 9 bases. J lost 6 bases, V lost 1 base, and 7 bases had no gene match. Per the germline V gene, CDR1 is LNHDA and CDR2 is SQIVND (reference sequence). The CDR3 totals 16 residues. The CDR3 region is CASSIAWDRVRNEQFF. The DNA of the CDR3 is TGTGCCAGTAGTATAGCGTGGGACAGGGTCCGCAATGAGCAGTTCTTC.

The CDR3 here is CASSIGGATGSPLHF. The DNA of the CDR3 is TGTGCCAGTAGTATAGGAGGGGCAACAGGGTCACCCCTCCACTTT. The chain joins TRBV19 to TRBJ1-6, with TRBD1 as a possible D gene (6 bases). This CDR3 is built from 15 residues. V was trimmed by 1 base and J by 10 bases, leaving 14 bases between them. The germline V gene has CDR1 LNHDA and CDR2 SQIVND (reference sequence). Variable domain in full (rest from reference TRBV19 and TRBJ1-6): DGGITQSPKYLFRKEGQNVTLSCEQNLNHDAMYWYRQDPGQGLRLIYYSQIVNDFQKGDIAEGYSVSREKKESFPLTVTSAQKNPTAFYLCASSIGGATGSPLHFGNGTRLTVT.

The chain has TRBV28 and TRBJ2-1, with TRBD2 matching 7 bases. The V segment lost 1 base and the J segment 2 bases; nucleotides outside the gene matches: 2. The germline CDR1 and CDR2 sequences are MDHEN and SYDVKM. The CDR3 totals 15 residues. CDR3 sequence (DNA): TGTGCCAGCAGTTTATTCGGGGGGACCTACAATGAGCAGTTCTTC. Protein sequence: CASSLFGGTYNEQFF.

This clone has a handful of counts. The rearrangement joins TRBV13 to TRBJ1-2; tentative D call: TRBD1 (5 bases). Germline V gene lookup returns CDR1 PRHDT and CDR2 FYEKMQ (reference sequence). V lost 6 bases to trimming and J lost 3 bases, with 26 bases between them. The CDR3 covers 18 residues. In DNA form, the CDR3 reads TGTGCCAGCAGGACTAGGGGTTCCGGGAGGGAGGAGGACTATGGCTACACCTTC. This translates into CASRTRGSGREEDYGYTF.

The chain couples TRBV19 to TRBJ2-7; 8 positions agree with TRBD1. V gave up 6 bases and J gave up 3 bases; unmatched junction bases: 7. This CDR3 region has 14 residues. Looked up from germline, CDR1 is LNHDA and CDR2 is SQIVND (reference sequence). The CDR3 coding sequence is TGTGCCAGTAGCCGTAGACAGGGGAACTACGAGCAGTACTTC. The encoded protein is CASSRRQGNYEQYF.

The chain links TRBV11-2 to TRBJ2-7; D remains ambiguous. Germline V CDR1 and CDR2: SGHAT, FQNNGV. The CDR3 is 12 residues long. V lost 3 bases and J lost 5, with 8 bases in between. The CDR3 DNA is TGTGCCAGCAGCTTCCCTTCTGACGAGCAGTACTTC. Protein sequence: CASSFPSDEQYF.

J is TRBJ1-1 and V is TRBV11-1, with D unclear. The CDR3 contains 15 residues. The germline V gene encodes CDR1 SGHAT and CDR2 FQDESV (reference sequence). V lost 5 bases, J lost 4 bases, and 17 bases lay in between. In DNA form, the CDR3 reads TGTGCCAGCAGCGACCAAATCCGGGCGGGCACTGAAGCTTTCTTT. Translated: CASSDQIRAGTEAFF.

The chain carries TRBV28 and TRBJ2-6; TRBD2 might be the D (6 bases). The CDR3 covers 16 residues. The V end was cut by 5 bases, the J end by 2 bases, with 13 bases between. Germline V CDR1 and CDR2: MDHEN, SYDVKM. CDR3 nucleotide sequence: TGTGCCAGCAGTAAGGAGGGGTCCCCTGGGGCCAACGTCCTGACTTTC. It specifies CASSKEGSPGANVLTF.

This clone was seen a few times. This sequence joins TRBV28 and TRBJ2-7, with D hard to call. This CDR3 is 13 amino acids long. Looked up from germline, CDR1 is MDHEN and CDR2 is SYDVKM. For the CDR3, the DNA is TGTGCCAGCAGTTCGGCGGTCAGCCTAACCTCTTTCGTC. It is translated as CASSSAVSLTSFV.

The genes are TRBV19 and TRBJ2-7; D is unclear. Germline V gene data show CDR1 as LNHDA and CDR2 as SQIVND (reference sequence). V was trimmed by 6 bases and J by 5 bases, leaving 11 bases between them. CDR3 length: 12 amino acids. For the CDR3, the DNA is TGTGCCAGTAGCACCGGGTCCCACGAGCAGTACTTC. Its translation is CASSTGSHEQYF.

The chain combines TRBV7-8 with TRBJ2-5, with TRBD2 identical over 7 bases. The germline CDR1 and CDR2 sequences are SGHVS and FQNEAQ. V trimming: 2 bases; J trimming: 9 bases; junction bases outside the gene matches: 6. This CDR3 contains 13 residues. CDR3 residues: CASSLRAGRPQYF. CDR3 bases: TGTGCCAGCAGCTTAAGAGCGGGGCGGCCCCAGTACTTC. The full variable domain, its missing parts supplied by reference TRBV7-8 and TRBJ2-5, is GAGVSQSPRYKVAKRGQDVALRCDPISGHVSLFWYQQALGQGPEFLTYFQNEAQLDKSGLPSDRFFAERPEGSVSTLKIQRTQQEDSAVYLCASSLRAGRPQYFGPGTRLLVL.

The chain employs TRBV20-1 and TRBJ2-7; D may be TRBD2 (6 bases). Germline V gene data show CDR1 as DFQATT and CDR2 as SNEGSKA (reference sequence). This CDR3 region has 14 residues. V was clipped by 3 bases and J by 3 bases, with 15 bases between them. CDR3 sequence: CSASRDSWSYEQYV. DNA of the CDR3: TGCAGTGCTAGTCGGGACTCGTGGAGCTACGAGCAGTACGTC.